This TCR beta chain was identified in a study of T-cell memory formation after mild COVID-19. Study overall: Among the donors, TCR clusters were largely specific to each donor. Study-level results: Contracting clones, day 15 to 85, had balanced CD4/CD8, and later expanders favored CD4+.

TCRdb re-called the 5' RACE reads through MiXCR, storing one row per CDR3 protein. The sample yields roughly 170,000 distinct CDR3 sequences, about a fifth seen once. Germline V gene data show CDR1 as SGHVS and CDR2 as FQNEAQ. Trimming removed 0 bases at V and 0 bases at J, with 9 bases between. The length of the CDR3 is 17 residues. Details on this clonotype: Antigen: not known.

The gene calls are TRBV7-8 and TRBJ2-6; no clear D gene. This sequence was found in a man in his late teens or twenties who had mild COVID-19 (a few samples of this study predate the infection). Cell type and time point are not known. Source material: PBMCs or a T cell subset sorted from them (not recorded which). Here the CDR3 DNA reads TGTGCCAGCAGCTTAGCACGGTTGGGCTCTGGGGCCAACGTCCTGACTTTC. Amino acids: CASSLARLGSGANVLTF.